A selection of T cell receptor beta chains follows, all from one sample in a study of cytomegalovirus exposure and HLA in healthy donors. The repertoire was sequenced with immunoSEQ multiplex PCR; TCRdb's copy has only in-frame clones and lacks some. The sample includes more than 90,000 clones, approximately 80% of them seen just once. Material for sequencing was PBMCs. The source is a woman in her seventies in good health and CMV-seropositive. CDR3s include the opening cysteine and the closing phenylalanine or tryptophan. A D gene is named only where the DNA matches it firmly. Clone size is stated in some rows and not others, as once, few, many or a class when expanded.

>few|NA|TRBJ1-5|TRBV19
TGTGCCAGTAGTATTTGGGGGGATCAGCCCCAGCATTTT
CASSIWGDQPQHF
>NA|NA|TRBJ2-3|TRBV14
TGTGCCAGCAGCCTCAGGATCGATACGACAGATACGCAGTATTTT
CASSLRIDTTDTQYF
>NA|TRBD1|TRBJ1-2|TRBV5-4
TGTGCCAGCAGCTTACCGGGACAGGGAAAGAAAGCTGGCTACACCTTC
CASSLPGQGKKAGYTF
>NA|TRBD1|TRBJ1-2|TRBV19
TGTGCCAGTAGTAGGGACAGCACTAACTATGGCTACACCTTC
CASSRDSTNYGYTF
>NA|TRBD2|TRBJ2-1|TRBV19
TGTGCCAGTAGTACGTTAGCGGGGGCCTCCTACAATGAGCAGTTCTTC
CASSTLAGASYNEQFF
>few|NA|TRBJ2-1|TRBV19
TGTGCCAGTAGTCCGCTATGGAGCAATGAGCAGTTCTTC
CASSPLWSNEQFF
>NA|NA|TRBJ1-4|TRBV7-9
TGTGCCAGCAGCTTATCGGCAGGGGAAAAACTGTTTTTT
CASSLSAGEKLFF
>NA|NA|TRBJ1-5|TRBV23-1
TGCGCCAGCAGTCAATCCGTGAGACTACAGCCCCAGCATTTT
CASSQSVRLQPQHF
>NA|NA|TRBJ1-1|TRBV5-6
TGTGCCAGCAGCTTTAGAGGGTTCAAGAACACTGAAGCTTTCTTT
CASSFRGFKNTEAFF
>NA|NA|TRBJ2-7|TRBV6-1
TGTGCCAGCAGGTTTCAGATCTCCTACGAGCAGTACTTC
CASRFQISYEQYF
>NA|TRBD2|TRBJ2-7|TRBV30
TGTGCCGGAACTAGCGGTTCCCGAGATAGGTACTTC
CAGTSGSRDRYF
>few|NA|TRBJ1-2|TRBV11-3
TGTGCCAGCAGGCTCTGGGGGGGGCACTATGGCTACACCTTC
CASRLWGGHYGYTF
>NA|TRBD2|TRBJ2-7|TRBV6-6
TGTGCCAGCAGTTACTCGAAAACCCGGGGGGGTGAGCAGTACTTC
CASSYSKTRGGEQYF
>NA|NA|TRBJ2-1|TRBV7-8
TGTGCCAGCAGCTACGCAGGGGAGGGCCTTGAGCAGTTCTTC
CASSYAGEGLEQFF
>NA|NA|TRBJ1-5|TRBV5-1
TGCGCCAGCAGCTTGGTGGGGGCCCAGCCCCAGCATTTT
CASSLVGAQPQHF
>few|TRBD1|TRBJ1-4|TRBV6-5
TGTGCCAGCCGGGACAGTAATGAAAAACTGTTTTTT
CASRDSNEKLFF